The 24 T cell receptor beta chains presented below share a single source sample, sequenced in a study of blood T cells in healthy people across ages (dated by TCRdb to about 2015). The library was obtained by 5' RACE. A second PCR of roughly 7 to 12 cycles was performed with a sample-barcoded 5' primer and a J-beta primer mix. The public reads were reanalyzed by TCRdb: fastp trimming at Q25, MiXCR alignment, in-frame beta chains only. One record per CDR3 amino acid sequence lists the most common genes and DNA. Here the sample has some 1.8 million distinct CDR3 sequences; 30% to 40% occur a single time. About 23% of the sample is in the top ten clones. The sample consisted of blood. The source is a human donor in good health.

In its sample, this clonotype was seen a few times. The rearrangement links TRBV20-1 to TRBJ2-5, with no clear D. Germline V gene sequence: CDR1 DFQATT, CDR2 SNEGSKA (reference sequence). V gave up 0 bases and J gave up 5 bases, with 10 bases separating them. The CDR3 runs 13 residues. CDR3 DNA: TGCAGTGCTAGAGATTTAGGTGGGGAGACCCAGTACTTC. Its translation is CSARDLGGETQYF.

This clonotype was seen only once. V is TRBV5-6 and J is TRBJ1-2; no definite D call. Germline CDR1 is SGHDT and CDR2 is YYEEEE. The CDR3 covers 14 residues. With 2 bases removed from V and 3 bases from J, the gap between germline ends came to 11 bases. The CDR3 reads CASSFIPVDYGYTF. The CDR3 region has the DNA TGTGCCAGCAGCTTCATTCCAGTGGACTATGGCTACACCTTC.

CDR3 DNA sequence: TGTGCCTGGAGCTTGGAGCGGGGCTACACCTTC. This codes for CAWSLERGYTF. This chain connects TRBV30 to TRBJ1-2; D unclear. Looked up from germline, CDR1 is GTSNPN and CDR2 is SVGIG (reference sequence). V was shortened by 3 bases and J by 8 bases, with 10 bases between the two germline ends. The CDR3 loop spans 11 amino acids.

The genes are TRBV29-1 and TRBJ2-1; TRBD1 matches 8 bases. V gave up 0 bases and J gave up 6 bases; unmatched junction bases: 7. This CDR3 spans 15 amino acids. CDR1 and CDR2 from the germline V gene are SQVTM and ANQGSEA. The CDR3 reads CSVEDPGTGLNEQFF. CDR3 in DNA: TGCAGCGTTGAAGATCCAGGGACAGGCCTCAATGAGCAGTTCTTC.

The CDR3 reads CASRRGGEDPRGYTF. CDR3 in DNA: TGTGCCAGCAGGAGAGGAGGGGAAGATCCTAGGGGCTACACCTTC. The chain employs TRBV9 and TRBJ1-2; possible D gene TRBD1, 5 bases. CDR1 and CDR2 (germline): SGDLS, YYNGEE. The CDR3 contains 15 residues. The germline V and J ends were trimmed by 5 bases and 8 bases, with 22 bases remaining between them. Full variable domain (missing parts from reference TRBV9 and TRBJ1-2): DSGVTQTPKHLITATGQRVTLRCSPRSGDLSVYWYQQSLDQGLQFLIQYYNGEERAKGNILERFSAQQFPDLHSELNLSSLELGDSALYFCASRRGGEDPRGYTFGSGTRLTVV.

The chain combines TRBV4-2 with TRBJ1-1; weak D call: TRBD1 (5 bases). CDR1 is LGHNA, CDR2 YNFKEQ, per germline. V was shortened by 3 bases and J by 3 bases, with 11 bases between the two germline ends. The CDR3 totals 14 residues. The CDR3 spells CASSQSGWDTEAFF. The CDR3 DNA reads TGTGCCAGCAGCCAGTCAGGGTGGGACACTGAAGCTTTCTTT.

This clonotype was counted only a few times. The V call is TRBV12-3 or TRBV12-4, the J call TRBJ2-3; D is undetermined. CDR3 length: 15 amino acids. V was trimmed by 3 bases and J by 5 bases, leaving 15 bases between them. The CDR3 protein is CASSFNPLQLDTQYF. The CDR3 DNA follows: TGTGCCAGCAGTTTTAATCCGCTTCAGCTAGATACGCAGTATTTT.

V usage is TRBV6-2 or TRBV6-3 and J usage is TRBJ2-1; 7 bases agree with TRBD1. This CDR3 has 15 amino acids. V was clipped by 2 bases and J by 4 bases; unmatched bases: 5. Per germline, CDR1 MNHEY and CDR2 SVGEGT. The DNA of the CDR3 is TGTGCCAGCAGTTACGGGGACAGCCGATACAATGAGCAGTTCTTC. Translating gives CASSYGDSRYNEQFF.

This clonotype showed up just once. The chain carries TRBV7-3 and TRBJ1-1; weak D call: TRBD1 (6 bases). Germline CDR1 is SGHTA and CDR2 is FQGTGA. This CDR3 has 15 amino acids. V lost 2 bases and J lost 5, with 15 bases in between. In nucleotides, the CDR3 is TGTGCCAGCAGCTTATGTCACAGGGCCGATACTGAAGCTTTCTTT. It encodes CASSLCHRADTEAFF.

The V gene is TRBV10-3, the J gene TRBJ2-1; TRBD1 or TRBD2 may be the D gene (6 bases each). Per germline, CDR1 ENHRY and CDR2 SYGVKD. Trimming stripped 3 bases from V and 4 bases from J, with 16 bases between. The length of the CDR3 is 16 residues. The CDR3 sequence: CAISEMTGRGYNEQFF. The CDR3 coding sequence is TGTGCCATCAGTGAAATGACAGGTCGGGGGTACAATGAGCAGTTCTTC.

This CDR3 is CRTPGTSGGSAYEQYF. CDR3 DNA sequence: TGCAGAACTCCCGGGACTAGCGGGGGGTCGGCCTACGAGCAGTACTTC. The rearrangement uses TRBV20-1 and TRBJ2-7; 15 nucleotides agree with TRBD2. Germline V gene sequence: CDR1 DFQATT, CDR2 SNEGSKA (reference sequence). This CDR3 is built from 16 residues.

V usage is TRBV5-1 and J usage is TRBJ2-7; 8 positions match TRBD1. V trimming: 1 base; J trimming: 4 bases; junction bases outside the gene matches: 7. Germline V gives CDR1 SGHRS, CDR2 YFSETQ. There are 15 residues in the CDR3. CDR3 in DNA: TGCGCCAGCAGCTTGTACGAGACAGGGGCATACGAGCAGTACTTC. It translates to CASSLYETGAYEQYF. Full variable domain (rest looked up from reference TRBV5-1 and TRBJ2-7): KAGVTQTPRYLIKTRGQQVTLSCSPISGHRSVSWYQQTPGQGLQFLFEYFSETQRNKGNFPGRFSGRQFSNSRSEMNVSTLELGDSALYLCASSLYETGAYEQYFGPGTRLTVT.

The chain employs TRBV29-1 and TRBJ1-1; 7 nucleotides match TRBD1. The CDR3 loop spans 13 amino acids. CDR1 is SQVTM, CDR2 ANQGSEA, per germline. The V segment lost 4 bases and the J segment 3 bases; nucleotides outside the gene matches: 5. This CDR3 reads CSVVRGQDTEAFF. CDR3 nucleotides: TGCAGCGTTGTTAGGGGGCAAGACACTGAAGCTTTCTTT.

This sequence joins TRBV5-1 and TRBJ2-5, with TRBD2 as a possible D gene (5 bases). The J call may be mistaken, given a closer DNA end match to TRBJ2-7. Germline lookup yields CDR1 SGHRS and CDR2 YFSETQ. This CDR3 is 14 amino acids long. The CDR3, as DNA: TGCGCCAGCAGCGCCTCCGGGGTTTTGAGCGAGCAGTACTTC. This sequence encodes CASSASGVLSEQYF.

In the case of this clonotype: A read error may produce the germline difference seen at one junction end. The chain is built from TRBV24-1 and TRBJ1-5, with D uncertain. Germline-derived CDR1 and CDR2 are KGHDR and SFDVKD. The CDR3 has 12 residues. The CDR3 DNA is TGTGCCGCCAGTGAGCCCAATCAGCCCCAGCATTTT. This sequence encodes CAASEPNQPQHF.

The CDR3 is CASSLVSETEYNEQFF. DNA of the CDR3: TGTGCCAGCAGCTTAGTATCGGAGACAGAGTACAATGAGCAGTTCTTC. The chain recombines TRBV7-9 with TRBJ2-1; the D gene is possibly TRBD1 (5 bases). The CDR3 length is 16 residues. Germline V CDR1 and CDR2: SEHNR, FQNEAQ (reference sequence). Trimming stripped 1 base from V and 4 bases from J, with 14 bases between.

This chain uses TRBV5-1 with TRBJ1-2; D gene uncertain. CDR1 and CDR2 from the germline V gene are SGHRS and YFSETQ. The CDR3 has 13 amino acids. V was trimmed by 0 bases and J by 6 bases, leaving 9 bases between them. The chain's CDR3 is CASSLDILDGYTF. The DNA of the CDR3 is TGCGCCAGCAGCTTGGATATCCTCGATGGCTACACCTTC.

The V gene is TRBV10-3, the J gene TRBJ2-3; D gene ambiguous. The V gene's germline CDR1 is ENHRY and CDR2 SYGVKD. This CDR3 is 13 amino acids long. The V gene lost 6 bases and the J gene lost 2 bases, with 9 bases spanning the gap. As DNA, the CDR3 is TGTGCCATCAGGACTGACCTCACAGATACGCAGTATTTT. This translates into CAIRTDLTDTQYF.

The chain employs TRBV7-2 and TRBJ2-3; D is possibly TRBD1 (6 bases). V was cut by 5 bases and J by 1 base, with 13 bases left in between. Germline CDR1 is SGHTA and CDR2 is FQGNSA. The CDR3 covers 15 residues. The CDR3 nucleotides read TGTGCCAGCAGCCCCTGGCCAGGGGGCACAGATACGCAGTATTTT. This sequence encodes CASSPWPGGTDTQYF.

The V and J genes are TRBV6-2 or TRBV6-3 and TRBJ2-1; D gene ambiguous. V lost 3 bases to trimming and J lost 8 bases, with 11 bases between them. This CDR3 has 13 amino acids. Germline CDR1 is MNHEY and CDR2 is SVGEGT. The CDR3 protein is CASSYRVWDEQFF. CDR3 in DNA: TGTGCCAGCAGTTATCGGGTCTGGGATGAGCAGTTCTTC.

This clonotype showed up many times. The V gene is TRBV5-6, the J gene TRBJ1-6, with no clear D. The CDR3 has 15 residues. Deletions cut 5 bases from V and 0 bases from J, with 9 bases between. The germline CDR1 and CDR2 sequences are SGHDT and YYEEEE. CDR3 in DNA: TGTGCCAGCAGTTACCAGAGCTCCTATAATTCACCCCTCCACTTT. Its protein is CASSYQSSYNSPLHF. Supplemented by reference TRBV5-6 and TRBJ1-6, the full variable domain reads DAGVTQSPTHLIKTRGQQVTLRCSPKSGHDTVSWYQQALGQGPQFIFQYYEEEERQRGNFPDRFSGHQFPNYSSELNVNALLLGDSALYLCASSYQSSYNSPLHFGNGTRLTVT.

This clonotype was detected ten times or more. This rearrangement joins TRBV6-6 to TRBJ2-7; D ambiguous. V lost 0 bases and J 6 bases, leaving 12 bases between the germline ends. The CDR3 is made up of 14 amino acids. The germline gives CDR1 MNHNY, CDR2 SVGAGI (reference sequence). DNA of the CDR3: TGTGCCAGCAGTTACTCCGGGCGGTCGGGCGAGCAGTACTTC. This codes for CASSYSGRSGEQYF.

The gene calls are TRBV29-1 and TRBJ1-1, with 7 nucleotides matching TRBD1. The CDR3 runs 16 residues. J gave up 0 bases and V 7 bases, and 14 bases lay outside the gene matches. The germline V gene encodes CDR1 SQVTM and CDR2 ANQGSEA. CDR3 DNA sequence: TGCAGCGCTTTAGCCGGGACAGACTTCATGAACACTGAAGCTTTCTTT. Translated: CSALAGTDFMNTEAFF.

The rearrangement links TRBV20-1 to TRBJ1-2; D not resolved. The V and J ends lost 7 bases and 4 bases respectively, with 19 bases between them. This CDR3 region has 14 residues. Germline-derived CDR1 and CDR2 are DFQATT and SNEGSKA (reference sequence). The CDR3 sequence: CSVPDFTKIYGYTF. For the CDR3, the DNA is TGCAGTGTCCCCGACTTCACCAAGATCTATGGCTACACCTTC.